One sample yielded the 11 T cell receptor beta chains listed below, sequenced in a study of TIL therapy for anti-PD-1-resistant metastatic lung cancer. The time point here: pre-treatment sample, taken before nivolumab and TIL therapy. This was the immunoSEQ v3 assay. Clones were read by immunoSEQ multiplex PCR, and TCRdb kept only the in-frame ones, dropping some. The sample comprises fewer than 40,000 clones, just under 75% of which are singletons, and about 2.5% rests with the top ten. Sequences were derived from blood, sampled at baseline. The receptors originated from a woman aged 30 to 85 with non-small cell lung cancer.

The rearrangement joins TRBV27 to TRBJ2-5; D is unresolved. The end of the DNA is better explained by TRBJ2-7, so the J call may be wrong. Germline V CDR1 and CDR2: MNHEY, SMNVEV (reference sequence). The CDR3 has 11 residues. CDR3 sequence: CASSTPYEQYF. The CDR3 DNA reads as TGTGCCAGCAGTACCCCCTACGAGCAGTACTTC.

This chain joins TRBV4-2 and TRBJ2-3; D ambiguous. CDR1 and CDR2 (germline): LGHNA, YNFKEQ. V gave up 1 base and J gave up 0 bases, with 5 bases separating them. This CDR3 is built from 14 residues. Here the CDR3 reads CASSQVASTDTQYF. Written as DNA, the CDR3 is TGTGCCAGCAGCCAAGTGGCTAGCACAGATACGCAGTATTTT.

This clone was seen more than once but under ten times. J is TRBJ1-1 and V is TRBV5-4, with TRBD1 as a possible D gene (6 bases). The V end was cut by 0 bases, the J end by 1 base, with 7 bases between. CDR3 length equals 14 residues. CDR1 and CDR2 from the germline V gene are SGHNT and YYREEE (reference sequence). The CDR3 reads CASSLETGNTEAFF. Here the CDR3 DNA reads TGTGCCAGCAGCTTGGAGACAGGGAACACTGAAGCTTTCTTT.

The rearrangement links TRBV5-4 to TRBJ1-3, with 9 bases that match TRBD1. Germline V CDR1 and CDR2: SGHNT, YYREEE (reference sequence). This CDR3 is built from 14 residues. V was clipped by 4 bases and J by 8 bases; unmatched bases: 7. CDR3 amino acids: CASSQTGGVDTIYF. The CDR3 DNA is TGTGCCAGCAGCCAGACAGGGGGGGTGGACACCATATATTTT. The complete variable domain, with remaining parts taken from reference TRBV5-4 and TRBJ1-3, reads ETGVTQSPTHLIKTRGQQVTLRCSSQSGHNTVSWYQQALGQGPQFIFQYYREEENGRGNFPPRFSGLQFPNYSSELNVNALELDDSALYLCASSQTGGVDTIYFGEGSWLTVV.

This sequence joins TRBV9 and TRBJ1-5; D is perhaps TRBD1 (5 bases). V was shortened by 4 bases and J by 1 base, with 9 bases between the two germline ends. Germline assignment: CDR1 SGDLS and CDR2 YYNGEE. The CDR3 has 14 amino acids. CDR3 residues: CASSRDGSNQPQHF. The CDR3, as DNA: TGTGCCAGCAGCCGGGACGGAAGCAATCAGCCCCAGCATTTT.

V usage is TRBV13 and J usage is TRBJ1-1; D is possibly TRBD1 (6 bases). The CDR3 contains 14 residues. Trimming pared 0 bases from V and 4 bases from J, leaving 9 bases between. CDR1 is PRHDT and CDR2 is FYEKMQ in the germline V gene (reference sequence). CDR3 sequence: CASSLGRGSTEAFF. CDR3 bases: TGTGCCAGCAGCTTAGGGAGGGGGAGCACTGAAGCTTTCTTT.

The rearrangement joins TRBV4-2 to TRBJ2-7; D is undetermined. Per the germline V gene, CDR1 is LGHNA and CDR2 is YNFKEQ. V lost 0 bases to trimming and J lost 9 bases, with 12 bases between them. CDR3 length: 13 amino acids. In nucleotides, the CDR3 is TGTGCCAGCAGCCAAGATCTCAACTTGGGGCAGTACTTC. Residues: CASSQDLNLGQYF.

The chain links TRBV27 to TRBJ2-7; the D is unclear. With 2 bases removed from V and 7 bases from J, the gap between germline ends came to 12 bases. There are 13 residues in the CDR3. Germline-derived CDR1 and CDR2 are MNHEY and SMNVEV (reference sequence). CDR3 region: CASSLAPGREQYF. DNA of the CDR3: TGTGCCAGCAGTTTAGCGCCGGGTCGGGAGCAGTACTTC.

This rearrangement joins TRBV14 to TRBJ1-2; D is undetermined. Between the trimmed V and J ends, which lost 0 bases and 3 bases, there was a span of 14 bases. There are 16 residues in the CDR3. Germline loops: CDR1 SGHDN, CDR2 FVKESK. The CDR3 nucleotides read TGTGCCAGCAGCCAAGATGGGCCGGGCCTCGACTATGGCTACACCTTC. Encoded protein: CASSQDGPGLDYGYTF.

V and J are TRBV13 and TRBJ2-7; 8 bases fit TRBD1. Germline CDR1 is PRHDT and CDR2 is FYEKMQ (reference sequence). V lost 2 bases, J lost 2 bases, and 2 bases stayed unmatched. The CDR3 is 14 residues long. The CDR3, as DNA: TGTGCCAGCAGCTTATCGACAGGGGCCTACGAGCAGTACTTC. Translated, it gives CASSLSTGAYEQYF.

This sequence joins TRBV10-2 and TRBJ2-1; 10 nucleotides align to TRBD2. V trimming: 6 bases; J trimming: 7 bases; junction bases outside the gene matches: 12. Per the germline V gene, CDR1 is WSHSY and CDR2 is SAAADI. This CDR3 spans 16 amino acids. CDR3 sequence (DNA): TGCGCCAGCAGGGGAATCCTAGCGGGAGTTTGGAATGAGCAGTTCTTC. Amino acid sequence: CASRGILAGVWNEQFF.